The 19 T cell receptor beta chains reported below all come from one sample, sequenced in a study of T cell changes during pregnancy in multiple sclerosis. Sequencing used immunoSEQ multiplex PCR; TCRdb keeps in-frame clones, though not all of them. The sample contains more than 45,000 clones, about 93% of which appear only once. The sequencing used CD4+ T cells from peripheral blood mononuclear cells, collected in the first trimester of pregnancy. The receptors come from a female donor with multiple sclerosis, enrolled in a pregnancy study.

This clone was counted between two and nine times. The CDR3 nucleotides read TGTGCCGTACAGGTTAACTATGGCTACACCTTC. Its translation: CAVQVNYGYTF. This sequence joins TRBV10-3 and TRBJ1-2; TRBD1 might be the D (5 bases). The CDR3 is made up of 11 amino acids. Germline V CDR1 and CDR2: ENHRY, SYGVKD. V lost 11 bases, J lost 1 base, and 8 bases lay in between.

The chain joins TRBV5-1 to TRBJ1-2; the D gene is possibly TRBD1 (6 bases). Trimming left V 0 bases short and J 2 bases short, with 11 bases between. The CDR3 runs 15 residues. The V gene's germline CDR1 is SGHRS and CDR2 YFSETQ. Written as DNA, the CDR3 is TGCGCCAGCAGCTTGGAGGCGGACAGAAACTATGGCTACACCTTC. It translates to CASSLEADRNYGYTF.

The chain joins TRBV27 to TRBJ1-2; D is ambiguous. Trimming shortened V by 4 bases and J by 5 bases, and 14 bases separated the two germline ends. In germline, CDR1 is MNHEY, CDR2 SMNVEV (reference sequence). The CDR3 consists of 14 residues. The CDR3 is CASSSDGSRYGYTF. The CDR3, as DNA: TGTGCCAGCAGTTCGGACGGGAGTCGATATGGCTACACCTTC.

The rearrangement uses TRBV5-6 and TRBJ1-2; no firm D call. Germline CDR1 reads SGHDT; CDR2 reads YYEEEE. The CDR3 covers 14 residues. V was pared by 5 bases and J by 2 bases, with 13 bases between. The CDR3 protein is CASRRRHSNYGYTF. DNA of the CDR3: TGTGCCAGCAGACGACGACATTCCAACTATGGCTACACCTTC.

The genes are TRBV5-4 and TRBJ2-1; D may be TRBD1 (6 bases). This CDR3 has 16 residues. Germline values: CDR1 SGHNT, CDR2 YYREEE (reference sequence). Trimming removed 4 bases from V and 12 bases from J, with 26 bases in between. For the CDR3, the DNA is TGTGCCAGCAGCCTAACAGGGAAGGGCCCTTTAGGAGGGCAGTTCTTC. Its protein product is CASSLTGKGPLGGQFF.

Only one count was recorded for this clone. The chain has TRBV6-5 and TRBJ2-2, with D uncertain. There are 13 residues in the CDR3. Germline loops: CDR1 MNHEY, CDR2 SVGAGI. V lost 7 bases to trimming and J lost 2 bases, with 8 bases between them. For the CDR3, the DNA is TGTGCCAGCACACCTACTAACACCGGGGAGCTGTTTTTT. Translation: CASTPTNTGELFF.

V usage is TRBV25-1 and J usage is TRBJ1-5, with D possibly matching TRBD1 (5 bases). The CDR3 is made up of 15 amino acids. Germline V gene lookup returns CDR1 MGHDK and CDR2 SYGVNS. The V end was cut by 2 bases, the J end by 0 bases, with 8 bases between. CDR3 in DNA: TGTGCCAGCAGTGAACCCGGGGGTAGCAATCAGCCCCAGCATTTT. Amino acid sequence: CASSEPGGSNQPQHF.

J is TRBJ2-7 and V is TRBV13, with 7 bases matching TRBD1. CDR3 size: 12 residues. CDR1 and CDR2 from the germline V gene are PRHDT and FYEKMQ (reference sequence). Trimming at V came to 6 bases and at J to 3 bases, leaving 2 bases not matched to a gene. CDR3 sequence (DNA): TGTGCCAGCAGTCCAGGGGGCTACGAGCAGTACTTC. It translates to CASSPGGYEQYF.

V and J are TRBV30 and TRBJ1-2; no reliable D call. CDR1 and CDR2 from the germline V gene are GTSNPN and SVGIG (reference sequence). V was shortened by 7 bases and J by 7 bases, with 16 bases between the two germline ends. The CDR3 runs to 12 residues. The CDR3 sequence: CALTSGLFGYTF. In DNA form, the CDR3 reads TGTGCCTTGACTAGCGGGCTATTTGGCTACACCTTC.

The chain uses TRBV27 and TRBJ1-2; TRBD1 matches at 10 bases. This CDR3 contains 18 residues. V lost 4 bases and J lost 0; bases outside the gene matches: 11. Germline V gene data show CDR1 as MNHEY and CDR2 as SMNVEV (reference sequence). This chain's CDR3 is CASSSLPDRGSTNYGYTF. The CDR3 DNA is TGTGCCAGCAGTTCTCTGCCGGACAGGGGGTCTACTAACTATGGCTACACCTTC.

The chain links TRBV6-5 to TRBJ1-2; no clear D gene. The CDR3 runs 13 residues. The V gene's germline CDR1 is MNHEY and CDR2 SVGAGI. V was trimmed by 0 bases and J by 5 bases, leaving 7 bases between them. The CDR3 loop is CASSYSKEYGYTF. CDR3 DNA sequence: TGTGCCAGCAGTTACTCGAAGGAGTATGGCTACACCTTC.

This clone was recorded once. This sequence joins TRBV9 and TRBJ1-5; D is possibly TRBD1 (6 bases). CDR3 size: 16 residues. V lost 2 bases and J 4 bases, leaving 16 bases between the germline ends. Germline V gene lookup returns CDR1 SGDLS and CDR2 YYNGEE. Here the CDR3 DNA reads TGTGCCAGCAGCGTTAAGGGGGGGATTTGGAATCAGCCCCAGCATTTT. It is translated as CASSVKGGIWNQPQHF.

This clone was detected once. This rearrangement joins TRBV30 to TRBJ1-4, with 8 bases aligning to TRBD1. The germline V gene encodes CDR1 GTSNPN and CDR2 SVGIG (reference sequence). Trimming took 6 bases from V and 0 from J; bases not matched to a gene: 3. The CDR3 loop spans 14 amino acids. The CDR3 DNA reads TGTGCCTGCAGACAGGGGACAACTAATGAAAAACTGTTTTTT. Translated, it gives CACRQGTTNEKLFF.

The rearrangement joins TRBV10-2 to TRBJ2-5, with D hard to call. V was cut by 4 bases and J by 5 bases, with 11 bases left in between. This CDR3 has 13 amino acids. Germline loops: CDR1 WSHSY, CDR2 SAAADI. The CDR3 reads CASSGPHGETQYF. The DNA for the CDR3 is TGCGCCAGCAGTGGACCACACGGGGAGACCCAGTACTTC.

This rearrangement joins TRBV29-1 to TRBJ2-3, with D perhaps TRBD2 (5 bases). The CDR3 runs 14 residues. The V gene lost 1 base and the J gene lost 5 bases, with 13 bases spanning the gap. Germline V gene data show CDR1 as SQVTM and CDR2 as ANQGSEA. The CDR3 sequence: CSVEVARVQDTQYF. The DNA for the CDR3 is TGCAGCGTTGAAGTCGCGCGGGTCCAAGATACGCAGTATTTT.

The chain has TRBV5-1 and TRBJ1-5; tentative D call: TRBD1 (5 bases). The V and J ends lost 0 bases and 4 bases respectively, with 8 bases between them. Germline CDR1 and CDR2: SGHRS and YFSETQ. CDR3 length equals 14 residues. The CDR3 DNA reads TGCGCCAGCAGCTTGGGACAGCAGAATCAGCCCCAGCATTTT. Translating gives CASSLGQQNQPQHF.

The chain combines TRBV6-1 with TRBJ1-4; 7 nucleotides match TRBD1. CDR1 is MNHNS and CDR2 is SASEGT in the germline V gene. This CDR3 comprises 15 residues. The V and J ends lost 6 bases and 4 bases, in that order; junction bases with no gene match: 8. The CDR3 bases are TGTGCCAGCAGCCCCCAGACAGGGCTTAATGAAAAACTGTTTTTT. Translating it yields CASSPQTGLNEKLFF.

The chain combines TRBV19 with TRBJ1-5; 7 bases agree with TRBD1. The CDR3 loop spans 15 amino acids. Germline values: CDR1 LNHDA, CDR2 SQIVND (reference sequence). V was pared by 7 bases and J by 4 bases, with 10 bases of the junction left unmatched. The CDR3 nucleotides read TGTGCCAGTATCCCTTCGGGGACAGCTAATCAGCCCCAGCATTTT. Its protein is CASIPSGTANQPQHF.

J is TRBJ1-1 and V is TRBV15, with 10 nucleotides matching TRBD1. The CDR3 loop spans 15 amino acids. Germline lookup yields CDR1 LNHNV and CDR2 YYDKDF (reference sequence). V trimming: 4 bases; J trimming: 1 base; junction bases outside the gene matches: 3. The CDR3 DNA is TGTGCCACCAGCAAAGGACAGGGGGGGAACACTGAAGCTTTCTTT. It encodes CATSKGQGGNTEAFF.